This paragraph covers one T cell receptor (beta chain) sequence. Looked up from germline, CDR1 is MDHEN and CDR2 is SYDVKM. This CDR3 has 13 amino acids. The V end was cut by 3 bases, the J end by 7 bases, with 12 bases between. As originally analysed: Reference gene primer amplification gave estimated nucleated cell counts. Data came from immunoSEQ multiplex PCR; TCRdb stores just in-frame clones and leaves some out. That table supplies the V and J calls and clone size; D and trimming were determined from the DNA. The sample consists of about 100,000 clones, approximately 84% of them appearing once. The data were taken from a study of blood T cell repertoires in COVID-19. Study at large: Sites across the United States, Italy and Spain contributed samples from acute and convalescent COVID-19.

The sequencing input was peripheral blood. The chain joins TRBV28 to TRBJ1-2, with D unclear. The receptor was derived from a woman in her sixties or seventies with acute or convalescent COVID-19. In nucleotides, the CDR3 is TGTGCCAGCAGTTTCCCCGTCGGGGTTGGCTACACCTTC. Translation gives CASSFPVGVGYTF.